One sample yielded the 21 T cell receptor beta chains listed below, sequenced in a study of CD8+ T cells in alopecia areata. Sequencing used cDNA as its template, made by extracting RNA and reverse transcribing it. The table came from immunoSEQ multiplex PCR; TCRdb's copy has only in-frame clones and leaves some out. The sample yields more than 1,400 clones, without any singletons. Material for sequencing was lesional skin. The receptors shown here come from a C3H/HeJ mouse with alopecia areata. The mouse strain carries the MHC haplotype H2-k.

As regards this clone: Gene labels here are mouse ones. The CDR3 goes on 4 residues after the read ends, and that part is filled in from the germline J gene. V gene TRBV13-3 combines with J gene TRBJ2-3; weak D call: TRBD1 (6 bases). This CDR3 contains 12 residues. Germline CDR1 NNHDY, CDR2 SYVADS. CDR3 DNA, as far as it was read: TGTGCCAGCAGTCGCAGGGGAGAA. Protein: CASSRRGE. The entire CDR3 protein reads CASSRRGETLYF.

This clone has at least ten counts. Germline and genes here are mouse. The read halts 4 residues ahead of the CDR3 end, with the missing end drawn from the germline J gene. The gene calls are TRBV13-1 and TRBJ2-5, with TRBD2 identical over 11 bases. CDR1 and CDR2 (germline): NSHNY, SYGAGN. The CDR3 is made up of 17 amino acids. The CDR3 is CASSGALGTGGGDTQYF. The covered CDR3 bases are TGTGCCAGCAGTGGTGCCTTAGGGACTGGGGGAGGAGAC.

This clone was picked up many times. Mouse gene names apply. Sequencing ends 4 residues short of the CDR3 end; the germline J gene provides the rest. V is TRBV1 and J is TRBJ2-4, with 7 bases identical to TRBD1. Trimming cost V 4 bases and J 1 base; bases outside gene matches: 2. The germline V gene encodes CDR1 NSQYPW and CDR2 LRSPGD (reference sequence). The CDR3 extends over 14 amino acids. The CDR3 sequence is CTCSDRGGQNTLYF. The part of the CDR3 DNA that was read is TGCACCTGCAGTGACAGGGGTGGTCAAAAC.

Note on this clone: Germline and genes here are mouse. CDR3 in amino acids: CASSLGGLYEQYF. The covered CDR3 bases are TGTGCCAGCAGCCTGGGGGGCCTCTAT. The chain employs TRBV5 and TRBJ2-7; perhaps TRBD2 as D (7 bases). The read halts 4 residues ahead of the CDR3 end, with the missing end drawn from the germline J gene. The CDR3 totals 13 residues. The germline V and J ends were trimmed by 4 bases and 3 bases, with 10 bases remaining between them. CDR1 and CDR2 (germline): LGHNA, YNLKQL (reference sequence).

This clone was recorded at least ten times. Here the gene names and germline are mouse. The missing CDR3 end, 4 residues past where the read stops, is filled in from the germline J gene. This CDR3 is also generated by other DNA sequences in the sample. This rearrangement joins TRBV13-2 to TRBJ1-1; tentative D call: TRBD1 (5 bases). V lost 2 bases, J lost 0 bases, and 5 bases lay in between. The CDR3 has 13 amino acids. Germline V gene data show CDR1 as NNHNN and CDR2 as SYGAGS (reference sequence). CDR3 sequence: CASGETANTEVFF. CDR3 DNA (partial): TGTGCCAGCGGTGAGACAGCAAACACA.

This clone has at least ten counts. Gene names and germline refer to mouse. The sequenced fragment ends 4 residues before the CDR3 boundary, so the rest is inferred from the germline J gene. The chain employs TRBV13-1 and TRBJ2-7; 7 nucleotides line up with TRBD1. CDR3 length: 13 residues. Germline CDR1 reads NSHNY; CDR2 reads SYGAGN. Incomplete CDR3 DNA: TGTGCCAGCAGTCCTGGGACAGAATAT. Protein product: CASSPGTEY. In full, the CDR3 reads CASSPGTEYEQYF.

This clone was observed at least ten times. Gene names and germline match the mouse. The read falls 4 residues short of the CDR3 end, and the missing part is taken from the germline J gene. The rearrangement links TRBV5 to TRBJ1-1; unclear D gene. CDR3 length equals 12 residues. The V gene's germline CDR1 is LGHNA and CDR2 YNLKQL (reference sequence). CDR3 amino acids: CASSQEGTEVFF. CDR3 DNA, as far as it was read: TGTGCCAGCAGCCAAGAGGGGACA.

This clone was recorded at least ten times. This likely stems from a read error, as it lies one base from a far larger clone. Mouse germline and gene names are used. The CDR3 bases that were read are TGTGCCAGCAGTGATTGTGGGGATGCT. The encoded protein is CASSDCGDA. The full CDR3 protein is CASSDCGDAEQFF. The gene calls are TRBV13-1 and TRBJ2-1; possible D gene TRBD2, 5 bases. The read falls 4 residues short of the CDR3 end, and the missing part is taken from the germline J gene. The V gene lost 1 base and the J gene lost 5 bases, with 7 bases spanning the gap. The CDR3 length is 13 residues. In germline, CDR1 is NSHNY, CDR2 SYGAGN.

In its sample, this clone was seen many times. Genes and germline are mouse. The read stops 4 residues short of the end of the CDR3; the missing end is completed from the germline J gene. The chain couples TRBV13-1 to TRBJ1-1, with 8 bases fitting TRBD1. The length of the CDR3 is 14 residues. From germline, CDR1 is NSHNY and CDR2 SYGAGN. CDR3 residues: CASSDSGGAREVFF. The CDR3 bases that were read are TGTGCCAGCAGTGATTCAGGGGGCGCGCGA.

The table lists this clone with many counts. Gene names denote mouse genes. This CDR3 reads CASSSGLGGQDTQYF. The sequenced part of the CDR3 DNA is TGTGCAAGCAGCTCGGGACTGGGAGGCCAAGAC. The chain has TRBV16 and TRBJ2-5, with 9 bases fitting TRBD2. With the read ending 4 residues before the CDR3 end, the germline J gene is used to fill in that end. The CDR3 has 15 amino acids. From germline, CDR1 is SGHSA and CDR2 FRNQAP. J was trimmed by 2 bases and V by 4 bases; bases with no gene match: 4. The full variable domain, its missing parts supplied by reference TRBV16 and TRBJ2-5, is NAGVIQTPRHKVTGKGQEATLWCEPISGHSAVFWYRQTIVQGLEFLTYFRNQAPIDDSGMPKERFSAQMPNQSHSTLKIQSTQPQDSAVYLCASSSGLGGQDTQYFGPGTRLLVL.

This clone was counted many times. The gene symbols are mouse symbols. CDR3 in amino acids: CASSSDAEQFF. The CDR3 bases that were read are TGTGCCAGCAGCTCAGATGCT. The chain employs TRBV13-3 and TRBJ2-1; D remains ambiguous. The CDR3 is cut off 4 residues early in the read; its end comes from the germline J gene. This CDR3 contains 11 residues. Deletions cut 5 bases from V and 5 bases from J, with 5 bases between. The V gene's germline CDR1 is NNHDY and CDR2 SYVADS.

This clone was counted ten times or more. Any gene name here is a mouse gene name. The observed sequence ends 4 residues before the CDR3 terminus, with the missing tail filled in from the germline J gene. This sequence joins TRBV1 and TRBJ1-2, with 7 positions matching TRBD1. Germline CDR1 is NSQYPW and CDR2 is LRSPGD (reference sequence). After removal of 0 bases from V and 3 bases from J, the junction contained 4 bases not matched to a gene. This CDR3 spans 15 amino acids. The part of the CDR3 DNA that was read is TGCACCTGCAGTGCAGATCACAGGGGTGACTCC. Translated: CTCSADHRGDS. The CDR3 in its entirety is CTCSADHRGDSDYTF.

This clone came up many times. The germline and genes are mouse ones. The CDR3 is cut off 4 residues early in the read; its end comes from the germline J gene. V gene TRBV16 combines with J gene TRBJ2-3, with TRBD2 matching over 12 bases. CDR1 is SGHSA and CDR2 is FRNQAP in the germline V gene. V lost 1 base, J lost 0 bases, and 2 bases stayed unmatched. CDR3 length equals 17 residues. CDR3 sequence: CASSLGTGGVSAETLYF. The CDR3 DNA, read in part, is TGTGCAAGCAGCTTAGGGACTGGGGGGGTTAGTGCAGAA. Complete variable domain (other parts from reference TRBV16 and TRBJ2-3): NAGVIQTPRHKVTGKGQEATLWCEPISGHSAVFWYRQTIVQGLEFLTYFRNQAPIDDSGMPKERFSAQMPNQSHSTLKIQSTQPQDSAVYLCASSLGTGGVSAETLYFGSGTRLTVL.

This clone was observed at least ten times. The protein recorded in TCRdb does not match the translated DNA at residue 11; the protein presented here comes from translating the DNA. Gene names are mouse gene names. The read comes to an end 3 residues before the CDR3 does, leaving the germline J gene to fill in the end. The chain carries TRBV31 and TRBJ1-6; a possible D gene is TRBD1 (6 bases). TRBJ1-6 is flagged as an ORF with uncertain function. The CDR3 spans 14 residues. Germline V gene sequence: CDR1 GKSSPN, CDR2 SITVG. Deletions cut 1 base from V and 3 bases from J, with 7 bases between. Incomplete CDR3 DNA: TGTGCCTGGAGTCAGGACAGCTATAATTCGCCC. It encodes CAWSQDSYNSP. The CDR3 in full is CAWSQDSYNSPLYF.

There are many counts of this clone. The germline and genes are mouse ones. The CDR3 end falls 4 residues outside the read, so it is completed with the germline J gene. The chain couples TRBV5 to TRBJ1-1; 7 bases fit TRBD1. This CDR3 comprises 15 residues. The trim removed 4 bases at V and 1 base at J, leaving 6 bases unmatched. Germline V gene data show CDR1 as LGHNA and CDR2 as YNLKQL (reference sequence). Incomplete CDR3 DNA: TGTGCCAGCAGCCTCCCGGGACAGAGAAACACA. Its translation: CASSLPGQRNT. In full, the CDR3 is CASSLPGQRNTEVFF.

There are many counts of this clone. Gene names denote mouse genes. The CDR3 goes on 4 residues after the read ends, and that part is filled in from the germline J gene. The rearrangement links TRBV13-2 to TRBJ2-4; TRBD2 is a possible D gene (5 bases). The CDR3 covers 15 residues. CDR1 and CDR2 from the germline V gene are NNHNN and SYGAGS (reference sequence). This CDR3 reads CASGDGTFLGNTLYF. CDR3 DNA (partial): TGTGCCAGCGGTGATGGGACTTTTCTCGGAAAC.

At least ten counts were recorded for this clone. The gene names here belong to mouse. The DNA ends 4 residues before the CDR3 does, and the rest of the CDR3 is filled in from the germline J gene. The V call is TRBV13-3, the J call TRBJ2-1; 11 nucleotides line up with TRBD2. This CDR3 spans 15 amino acids. Per the germline V gene, CDR1 is NNHDY and CDR2 is SYVADS. Trimming cost V 4 bases and J 5 bases; bases outside gene matches: 5. The CDR3 DNA, read in part, is TGTGCCAGCAGTCTGGACTGGGGGGAAGATGCT. Translating it yields CASSLDWGEDA. The complete CDR3 reads CASSLDWGEDAEQFF.

This clone was recorded at least ten times. The DNA translation disagrees with the TCRdb protein at residue 12, so the protein in this description comes from the DNA. Gene names are the mouse ones. The covered CDR3 bases are TGTGCCAGCAGAAGGACAGGGGGCTCTAATTCGCCC. Encoded protein: CASRRTGGSNSP. The whole CDR3 reads CASRRTGGSNSPLYF. V gene TRBV5 combines with J gene TRBJ1-6; TRBD1 agrees at 11 bases. From the germline J gene comes the end of the CDR3, since the read stops 3 residues before it. TRBJ1-6 is annotated as an ORF whose role is uncertain. CDR1 is LGHNA, CDR2 YNLKQL, per germline (reference sequence). The CDR3 totals 15 residues. The trim removed 6 bases at V and 6 bases at J, leaving 4 bases unmatched.

This clone was detected many times. At residue 13, the DNA translation does not agree with TCRdb's protein; the protein displayed here is the one encoded by the DNA. Germline and genes here are mouse. The read stops 3 residues short of the end of the CDR3; the missing end is completed from the germline J gene. This chain uses TRBV13-2 with TRBJ1-6; 9 positions match TRBD1. TRBJ1-6 is noted as an ORF with a role that remains uncertain. V lost 3 bases to trimming and J lost 2 bases; unmatched junction nucleotides: 3. CDR1 is NNHNN, CDR2 SYGAGS, per germline (reference sequence). The CDR3 is 16 residues long. This chain's CDR3 is CASGATGGPYNSPLYF. CDR3 DNA, as far as it was read: TGTGCCAGCGGTGCCACAGGGGGCCCCTATAATTCGCCC.

With respect to this clone: Gene names denote mouse genes. Coverage ceases 4 residues before the CDR3 finishes, and the germline J gene fills in the end. This sequence joins TRBV20 and TRBJ1-4; 12 nucleotides agree with TRBD1. The germline V gene has CDR1 GFQATS and CDR2 STVNSAI. After removal of 1 base from V and 6 bases from J, the junction contained 0 bases not matched to a gene. There are 14 residues in the CDR3. Partial CDR3 DNA: TGTGGTGCTAGGGGGGACAGGGGGCACGAA. This codes for CGARGDRGHE. The whole CDR3 sequence is CGARGDRGHERLFF.

At least ten counts were recorded for this clone. Each gene name is a mouse one. The CDR3 end is not reached by the read, which stops 4 residues before it; the germline J gene fills it in. The chain combines TRBV5 with TRBJ1-4, with TRBD1 identical over 9 bases. J lost 2 bases, V lost 4 bases, and 2 bases had no gene match. From germline, CDR1 is LGHNA and CDR2 YNLKQL (reference sequence). There are 15 residues in the CDR3. CDR3 DNA, as far as it was read: TGTGCCAGCAGCCCTGGGACAGGGTCCAACGAA. Amino acid sequence: CASSPGTGSNE. The CDR3 in full is CASSPGTGSNERLFF.